Included here is one T cell receptor beta chain sequence, with context. The antigen is undetermined. Primers included in the PCR were 60 Vbeta and 13 Jbeta primers. Generated by immunoSEQ multiplex PCR, the TCRdb table keeps only in-frame clones and is missing some. The data contain some 120,000 clones, 70% to 75% of them singletons. This sample is part of a study of cytomegalovirus exposure and HLA in healthy donors. Study findings and constraints: In a later analysis, a genetic analysis reported fewer productive-TCR N-insertions in an Asian-associated ancestry cluster than the cohort average. DRB1 had the most TCR associations and HLA-C the fewest, a later analysis found, with rates varying by HLA locus. Prior analysis indicated that the majority of TCR beta V segments exhibited productivity approximately 87% or approximately 30% of the time. Associated with cytomegalovirus, according to the listing, were some 150 TCR beta chains.

The TCR sequence derives from a young man in good health and CMV-seronegative. The material sequenced was PBMCs.

CDR3 protein: CASSGSGSPYEQYF. CDR3 in DNA: TGTGCCAGCAGTGGTAGCGGGAGTCCGTACGAGCAGTACTTC. The chain is built from TRBV28 and TRBJ2-7; 9 nucleotides line up with TRBD2. Germline CDR1 and CDR2: MDHEN and SYDVKM. With V trimmed by 5 bases and J by 4 bases, 6 bases remained unmatched. CDR3 length equals 14 residues.